The 14 T cell receptor beta chains listed next were all sequenced from one sample in a study of blood T cell repertoires in COVID-19. Produced via immunoSEQ multiplex PCR; TCRdb's table is partial and in-frame only. Of about 75,000 clones in the sample, roughly 82% were seen once. The specimen sequenced was peripheral blood. These receptors all come from a woman aged 50 to 60 with acute or convalescent COVID-19.

The chain uses TRBV7-6 and TRBJ1-1; 10 bases are a match to TRBD1. There are 16 residues in the CDR3. Losses at the gene ends were 4 bases for V and 5 bases for J; bases not matched to a gene: 10. The germline gives CDR1 SGHVS, CDR2 FNYEAQ. This CDR3 reads CASSSLYRDRGTEAFF. CDR3 nucleotides: TGTGCCAGCAGCTCACTTTACCGGGACAGGGGTACTGAAGCTTTCTTT.

The chain couples TRBV24-1 to TRBJ2-1, with TRBD2 matching over 16 bases. This CDR3 contains 24 residues. J was trimmed by 6 bases and V by 5 bases; bases with no gene match: 27. Germline CDR1 is KGHDR and CDR2 is SFDVKD. The CDR3 sequence: CATSGMRGARGSGLAGGPGNEQFF. The CDR3 coding sequence is TGTGCCACCAGTGGGATGCGGGGGGCGCGGGGATCGGGACTAGCGGGAGGGCCAGGCAATGAGCAGTTCTTC.

This chain connects TRBV4-2 to TRBJ1-2; D is unresolved. Germline CDR1 is LGHNA and CDR2 is YNFKEQ. The CDR3 loop spans 14 amino acids. Trimming stripped 0 bases from V and 4 bases from J, with 9 bases between. CDR3 amino acids: CASSQERGSYGYTF. For the CDR3, the DNA is TGTGCCAGCAGCCAAGAGAGAGGAAGCTATGGCTACACCTTC.

The genes are TRBV6-2 or TRBV6-3 and TRBJ2-1; no reliable D call. The CDR3 is 12 amino acids. With 3 bases removed from V and 8 bases from J, the gap between germline ends came to 8 bases. From germline, CDR1 is MNHEY and CDR2 SVGEGT. CDR3: CASSYFSDEQFF. The CDR3 DNA sequence: TGTGCCAGCAGTTATTTCTCCGATGAGCAGTTCTTC.

The chain joins TRBV15 to TRBJ2-7; 7 bases are shared with TRBD2. Germline trimming cut 1 base from V and 6 bases from J; bases unmatched to any gene: 9. From germline, CDR1 is LNHNV and CDR2 YYDKDF (reference sequence). The CDR3 runs 15 residues. CDR3 coding DNA: TGTGCCACCAGCAGAGGGGAGGGGATTCCCGCCGAGCAGTACTTC. Translating gives CATSRGEGIPAEQYF.

The chain is built from TRBV15 and TRBJ2-3; 9 bases are a match to TRBD2. V lost 1 base and J lost 9; bases outside the gene matches: 5. The CDR3 is made up of 14 amino acids. Germline V CDR1 and CDR2: LNHNV, YYDKDF (reference sequence). CDR3 bases: TGTGCCACCAGCAGAGTTAAGCGGGAGGTGACGCAGTATTTT. This sequence encodes CATSRVKREVTQYF.

This clone appeared a single time. The rearrangement joins TRBV27 to TRBJ1-1; TRBD1 aligns across 11 bases. CDR1 and CDR2 from the germline V gene are MNHEY and SMNVEV (reference sequence). This CDR3 spans 16 amino acids. The V and J ends lost 2 bases and 5 bases, in that order; junction bases with no gene match: 7. The CDR3 is CASSLGAGTGGTEAFF. The CDR3 DNA is TGTGCCAGCAGTTTAGGGGCCGGGACAGGGGGGACTGAAGCTTTCTTT.

This chain links TRBV4-3 with TRBJ2-5; possible D gene TRBD2, 6 bases. Trimming shortened V by 4 bases and J by 4 bases, and 10 bases separated the two germline ends. Germline CDR1 is LGHNA and CDR2 is YSLEER. There are 13 residues in the CDR3. This CDR3 is CASSLNGGETQYF. CDR3 nucleotides: TGCGCCAGCAGCCTGAACGGGGGAGAGACCCAGTACTTC.

V and J are TRBV4-2 and TRBJ2-2, with D possibly being TRBD1 (6 bases). Per the germline V gene, CDR1 is LGHNA and CDR2 is YNFKEQ. The CDR3 sequence is 19 residues long. V dropped 0 bases and J dropped 3 bases, with 20 bases sitting between them. The CDR3 nucleotides are TGTGCCAGCAGCCAAGAGGCCCAGCAGGGGCGCCGGTACACCGGGGAGCTGTTTTTT. Protein: CASSQEAQQGRRYTGELFF.

This clone was observed once. V is TRBV5-6 and J is TRBJ1-4; 7 bases align to TRBD1. The CDR3 is 13 amino acids. Trimming removed 0 bases from V and 8 bases from J; junction bases left unmatched: 1. In germline, CDR1 is SGHDT, CDR2 YYEEEE. The DNA for the CDR3 is TGTGCCAGCAGCTTGGACAGGGGCGAAAAACTGTTTTTT. This encodes CASSLDRGEKLFF.

This clone was detected only a few times. This chain links TRBV5-1 with TRBJ2-3, with TRBD2 identical over 9 bases. Germline V gene sequence: CDR1 SGHRS, CDR2 YFSETQ. The ends lost 2 bases at V and 5 bases at J; junction bases unmatched: 6. This CDR3 has 15 residues. CDR3 loop: CASSFRGGGLDTQYF. The CDR3 DNA reads TGCGCCAGCAGCTTTCGCGGGGGGGGGCTAGATACGCAGTATTTT.

The gene calls are TRBV30 and TRBJ1-5; the D is unclear. Germline assignment: CDR1 GTSNPN and CDR2 SVGIG (reference sequence). V was pared by 3 bases and J by 4 bases, with 16 bases between. CDR3 length equals 15 residues. CDR3 bases: TGTGCCTGGAGCCGACGGGCGCGAGGGAATCAGCCCCAGCATTTT. Amino acids: CAWSRRARGNQPQHF.

The chain uses TRBV3-1 (or the pseudogene TRBV3-2) and TRBJ2-1; D is unclear. From germline, CDR1 is LGHDT and CDR2 YNNKEL (reference sequence). CDR3 length: 13 amino acids. Trimming stripped 1 base from V and 7 bases from J, with 8 bases between. CDR3 loop: CASSQAAVNEQFF. The CDR3 DNA reads TGTGCCAGCAGCCAAGCCGCGGTGAATGAGCAGTTCTTC.

V is TRBV7-9 and J is TRBJ1-4; D gene ambiguous. This CDR3 region has 13 residues. Trimming cost V 5 bases and J 7 bases, with 11 bases left between them. Germline-derived CDR1 and CDR2 are SEHNR and FQNEAQ (reference sequence). The CDR3 DNA is TGTGCCAGCAGCCCTGCCGCGGTTGAAAAACTGTTTTTT. Translation: CASSPAAVEKLFF.